The 25 T cell receptor beta chains reported below all come from one sample, sequenced in a study of monozygotic twins with inflammatory bowel disease. TCRdb reanalyzed the 5' RACE reads and collapses them to one entry per CDR3 protein, without DNA. The sample yields about 450,000 distinct CDR3 sequences, of which the top ten take up about 2.4%. Sample: blood. Receptors were obtained from a human donor with ulcerative colitis or Crohn's disease, or a healthy co-twin of an affected twin (not recorded which).

The chain recombines TRBV6-5 with TRBJ2-1; TCRdb returns TRBD1, unconfirmable since there is no DNA. The CDR3 contains 11 residues. Germline-derived CDR1 and CDR2 are MNHEY and SVGAGI. Here the CDR3 reads CASTGSNEQFF.

The chain couples TRBV6-2 or TRBV6-3 to TRBJ1-4. The germline V gene has CDR1 MNHEY and CDR2 SVGEGT. The CDR3 has 13 amino acids. CDR3 amino acids: CAAAGQVNEKLFF.

This chain uses TRBV12-3 or TRBV12-4 with TRBJ1-5. The CDR3 sequence is 15 residues long. The CDR3 loop reads CASSLGVTGNQPQHF.

The chain recombines TRBV20-1 with TRBJ2-2; TCRdb proposes TRBD1, but this gene call is untestable without DNA. CDR3 length equals 16 residues. The germline CDR1 and CDR2 sequences are DFQATT and SNEGSKA (reference sequence). The CDR3 protein is CSAKAGAGWRTGELFF.

The chain recombines TRBV28 with TRBJ1-1. Germline assignment: CDR1 MDHEN and CDR2 SYDVKM. This CDR3 contains 13 residues. The CDR3 is CASRSVGNTEAFF. Complete variable domain (other parts from reference TRBV28 and TRBJ1-1): DVKVTQSSRYLVKRTGEKVFLECVQDMDHENMFWYRQDPGLGLRLIYFSYDVKMKEKGDIPEGYSVSREKKERFSLILESASTNQTSMYLCASRSVGNTEAFFGQGTRLTVV.

The chain joins TRBV7-2 to TRBJ2-2; TCRdb indicates TRBD2, and absent DNA this call remains unverified. CDR3 length: 16 amino acids. CDR1 and CDR2 (germline): SGHTA, FQGNSA. CDR3 protein: CASSREAGGPTGELFF.

V is TRBV10-3 and J is TRBJ2-2; lacking DNA, the TRBD1 call made by TCRdb goes unchecked. This CDR3 has 14 amino acids. Germline V CDR1 and CDR2: ENHRY, SYGVKD. CDR3: CAISGRGPTGELFF.

The V gene is TRBV11-2, the J gene TRBJ1-2; TCRdb gives TRBD1 as the D gene, but with no DNA this cannot be confirmed. Germline V gene sequence: CDR1 SGHAT, CDR2 FQNNGV. The CDR3 runs 15 residues. This CDR3 is CASSLAQGRLAGYTF. The full variable domain, its missing parts supplied by reference TRBV11-2 and TRBJ1-2, is EAGVAQSPRYKIIEKRQSVAFWCNPISGHATLYWYQQILGQGPKLLIQFQNNGVVDDSQLPKDRFSAERLKGVDSTLKIQPAKLEDSAVYLCASSLAQGRLAGYTFGSGTRLTVV.

The chain is built from TRBV12-3 or TRBV12-4 and TRBJ2-5; TCRdb's D gene call, TRBD2, goes unchecked for lack of DNA. CDR3 size: 17 residues. CDR3 amino acids: CASSQTPGTIPQETQYF.

V usage is TRBV7-6 and J usage is TRBJ2-1; TCRdb gives TRBD2 as the D gene, but with no DNA this cannot be confirmed. The CDR3 sequence is 15 residues long. CDR1 and CDR2 (germline): SGHVS, FNYEAQ. The CDR3 reads CASGGSGLALYEQFF.

This chain joins TRBV7-3 and TRBJ2-6. The germline V gene has CDR1 SGHTA and CDR2 FQGTGA. The CDR3 runs 15 residues. CDR3 residues: CASSLKGDGANVLTF. Supplemented by reference TRBV7-3 and TRBJ2-6, the full variable domain reads GAGVSQTPSNKVTEKGKYVELRCDPISGHTALYWYRQSLGQGPEFLIYFQGTGAADDSGLPNDRFFAVRPEGSVSTLKIQRTERGDSAVYLCASSLKGDGANVLTFGAGSRLTVL.

The chain uses TRBV27 and TRBJ2-7; TCRdb designates TRBD2, a call that cannot be tested without DNA. CDR1 is MNHEY and CDR2 is SMNVEV in the germline V gene (reference sequence). This CDR3 spans 17 amino acids. CDR3 sequence: CASSHTLPGLAGYEQYF.

The V call is TRBV4-1, the J call TRBJ2-1; TCRdb proposes TRBD2, but this gene call is untestable without DNA. The CDR3 has 23 residues. Per germline, CDR1 MGHRA and CDR2 YSYEKL. CDR3 region: CASSQDFAGWGGVLISSYNEQFF.

CDR3 in amino acids: CASSLGTGTENEQFF. This chain joins TRBV27 and TRBJ2-1; TCRdb designates TRBD1, a call that cannot be tested without DNA. Germline CDR1 and CDR2: MNHEY and SMNVEV (reference sequence). The CDR3 covers 15 residues.

V usage is TRBV12-3 or TRBV12-4 and J usage is TRBJ1-2; with no DNA, the TCRdb D assignment of TRBD1 cannot be verified. The CDR3 has 14 amino acids. The CDR3 reads CASSRQGLFYGYTF.

The chain is built from TRBV27 and TRBJ2-2; the TRBD1 assignment by TCRdb is unverifiable without DNA. In germline, CDR1 is MNHEY, CDR2 SMNVEV (reference sequence). This CDR3 spans 15 amino acids. CDR3 in amino acids: CASCVGQGEVGELFF.

The chain joins TRBV3-1 to TRBJ1-1; there is no DNA to check the TCRdb D call of TRBD1. Germline values: CDR1 LGHDT, CDR2 YNNKEL (reference sequence). This CDR3 has 14 amino acids. The CDR3 region is CASSQSRGGTEAFF.

J is TRBJ1-5 and V is TRBV7-2. Germline loops: CDR1 SGHTA, CDR2 FQGNSA. CDR3 length: 13 residues. CDR3 residues: CASSPDLNAPQHF.

The genes are TRBV15 and TRBJ1-2; absent DNA, TCRdb's TRBD1 call cannot be checked. Germline lookup yields CDR1 LNHNV and CDR2 YYDKDF (reference sequence). The length of the CDR3 is 16 residues. CDR3 sequence reads: CATSSLGTENNYGYTF.

The chain is built from TRBV7-2 and TRBJ1-5; TCRdb calls TRBD1, which cannot be checked without DNA. The CDR3 length is 16 residues. Germline CDR1 is SGHTA and CDR2 is FQGNSA. CDR3 residues: CASSPGQGALNQPQHF.

V and J are TRBV20-1 and TRBJ2-1; lacking DNA, the TRBD1 call made by TCRdb goes unchecked. This CDR3 comprises 15 residues. The germline gives CDR1 DFQATT, CDR2 SNEGSKA (reference sequence). The chain's CDR3 is CSAREGGVSYNEQFF.

V is TRBV7-6 and J is TRBJ2-7; TCRdb outputs TRBD1, but without DNA this stays unchecked. The CDR3 spans 16 residues. Germline CDR1 reads SGHVS; CDR2 reads FNYEAQ. CDR3: CASSFNQGVEGSEQYF.

This chain uses TRBV5-1 with TRBJ2-1; TCRdb's D call, TRBD1, is unchecked because there is no DNA. Germline V gives CDR1 SGHRS, CDR2 YFSETQ. The CDR3 is 16 residues long. CDR3 sequence reads: CASSPSPGGIGGEQFF. The whole variable domain, remainder taken from reference TRBV5-1 and TRBJ2-1, is KAGVTQTPRYLIKTRGQQVTLSCSPISGHRSVSWYQQTPGQGLQFLFEYFSETQRNKGNFPGRFSGRQFSNSRSEMNVSTLELGDSALYLCASSPSPGGIGGEQFFGPGTRLTVL.

This sequence joins TRBV6-1 and TRBJ2-3. The germline V gene has CDR1 MNHNS and CDR2 SASEGT. The CDR3 is 14 residues long. CDR3: CASNLRQGTDTQYF.

The chain joins TRBV6-4 to TRBJ1-5; the D call of TRBD1 rests on TCRdb alone, since no DNA is present to check it. Germline V gene data show CDR1 as MRHNA and CDR2 as SNTAGT. The CDR3 has 19 amino acids. The CDR3 protein is CASRPTPGQGFYSNQPQHF.